Below are 6 T cell receptor beta chains sequenced from a single sample in a study of shared clonotypes between healthy human individuals. The naive CD8 subset, CD45RO-negative cells positively selected for CCR7, excluded terminally differentiated effector memory CD45RA+ cells. Profiling relied on immunoSEQ multiplex PCR, and the TCRdb table lists in-frame clones only, not all of them. The repertoire consists of around 1.9 million clones, with about 93% occurring once and the leading ten covering more than 1.5%. The sample taken for sequencing was naive CD8+ T cells from PBMCs. These receptor sequences come from a man in his late teens or twenties in good health. Some clones in this sample may be carry-over from other donors' samples.

The chain combines TRBV4-1 with TRBJ2-1; D is unclear. The V end was cut by 4 bases, the J end by 3 bases, with 10 bases between. Per the germline V gene, CDR1 is MGHRA and CDR2 is YSYEKL. The length of the CDR3 is 14 residues. The CDR3 nucleotides are TGCGCCAGCAGCCCCAACGAAGGCTACAATGAGCAGTTCTTC. Translated, it gives CASSPNEGYNEQFF.

This sequence joins TRBV13 and TRBJ2-7; 7 positions agree with TRBD1. Germline lookup yields CDR1 PRHDT and CDR2 FYEKMQ (reference sequence). V was pared by 0 bases and J by 5 bases, with 7 bases of the junction left unmatched. The CDR3 runs to 15 residues. The DNA for the CDR3 is TGTGCCAGCAGCTTAGGCCTAACAGGGGAACACGAGCAGTACTTC. It encodes CASSLGLTGEHEQYF.

This chain joins TRBV10-3 and TRBJ2-7; the D call may be TRBD1 or TRBD2 (6 bases each). The CDR3 loop spans 14 amino acids. Between the trimmed V and J ends, which lost 0 bases and 4 bases, there was a span of 10 bases. CDR1 is ENHRY and CDR2 is SYGVKD in the germline V gene. CDR3 coding DNA: TGTGCCATCAGTGAGTCGGGGGGCGTTTACGAGCAGTACTTC. Its translation is CAISESGGVYEQYF.

About this clone itself: The same CDR3 also results from other DNA sequences found in this sample. The chain uses TRBV7-9 and TRBJ1-5; D is uncertain. Trimming cost V 2 bases and J 0 bases, with 5 bases left between them. Germline values: CDR1 SEHNR, CDR2 FQNEAQ (reference sequence). The length of the CDR3 is 14 residues. CDR3 in amino acids: CASSLSASNQPQHF. CDR3 bases: TGTGCCAGCAGCTTATCGGCTAGCAATCAGCCCCAGCATTTT.

The chain employs TRBV30 and TRBJ2-2; tentative D call: TRBD1 (5 bases). Trimming pared 2 bases from V and 1 base from J, leaving 5 bases between. The CDR3 runs to 13 residues. Germline CDR1 and CDR2: GTSNPN and SVGIG (reference sequence). CDR3 protein: CAWSRGNTGELFF. CDR3 coding DNA: TGTGCCTGGAGTAGGGGGAACACCGGGGAGCTGTTTTTT. The complete variable domain, with remaining parts taken from reference TRBV30 and TRBJ2-2, reads SQTIHQWPATLVQPVGSPLSLECTVEGTSNPNLYWYRQAAGRGLQLLFYSVGIGQISSEVPQNLSASRPQDRQFILSSKKLLLSDSGFYLCAWSRGNTGELFFGEGSRLTVL.

The chain has TRBV19 and TRBJ2-2; the D gene is possibly TRBD1 (6 bases). V was trimmed by 1 base and J by 0 bases, leaving 9 bases between them. The CDR3 sequence is 16 residues long. CDR1 and CDR2 (germline): LNHDA, SQIVND (reference sequence). CDR3: CASSIVRTANTGELFF. The CDR3 DNA reads as TGTGCCAGTAGTATAGTAAGGACAGCGAACACCGGGGAGCTGTTTTTT.